This T cell receptor (beta chain) was obtained from a study of shared clonotypes between healthy human individuals (TCRdb year 2020). Concerning the study at large: The cohort comprised a couple of women and three men aged 18 to 49 years. Blood TCR repertoires of four to six healthy adults were deeply sequenced to estimate repertoire size and the extent of clonotype sharing between individuals. Per donor, three plates each were used for CD4 naive and CD4 memory, two for CD8 naive, and one for CD8 memory. Per donor, leukapheresis produced somewhere between about 0.8 and 9 billion PBMCs. Libraries were prepared and TCR repertoires were sequenced by different laboratories using diverse techniques, in order to increase sequencing depth and limit assay-specific biases.

TCR CDR3 regions were amplified from genomic DNA by multiplex PCR using the deep immunoSEQ assay. Extracted genomic DNA from each cell subset was spread evenly across all wells of several immunoSEQ 96-well plates, with each plate serving as a replicate. For sorted subsets, approximately 210 ng genomic DNA, equal to some 28,000 T cell genomes, was loaded into each replicate PCR. Purified libraries were measured with a Qubit 3.0 fluorometer, size-checked on a Bioanalyzer 2100, and measured again with the KAPA Library Quantification kit. Every immunoSEQ 96-well plate was sequenced on a dedicated single-read 150-cycle Illumina NextSeq 550 flow cell. Under the source paper's analysis protocol: Because the immunoSEQ output held only junctional sequences and lacked quality scores, the filtering could not match the filtering applied to full-length reads. Sequences were annotated with PyIR, a Python wrapper for IgBLAST v1.9, using IMGT germline references to assign V/J genes and CDR3. Reads were removed for weak V/J assignments (E-value above 1e-6), missing CDR3, stop codons, out-of-frame junctions, or ambiguous translated residues. V3J clonotypes were defined as sequences sharing the same inferred V gene, J gene, and CDR3 amino acid sequence. To compute the percentage overlap between repertoires, the number of shared unique clonotypes was divided by the size of the smaller repertoire. Repertoire richness was assessed with RTK rarefaction, the Chao1 estimator, and Recon v2.1 estimates of unobserved clonotypes. OLGA was used to compute generation probabilities for all TCRbeta clonotypes that the gDNA method yielded from a handful of donors. The table was pulled from immuneACCESS by TCRdb, which kept in-frame rearrangements only. Such tables lose some clones; where checked, under half of the loss comes from unresolved V genes, and the rest has no known cause. For V, J and clone size, that table is used; D and trimming come from the DNA. In all, the sample holds approximately 500,000 clones, and about 96% of those were seen once. Together, the top ten hold roughly 0.06% of the sample.

The donors were healthy, HIV-negative adults with no recently reported acute infections or vaccinations. Every donor was a Caucasian adult living in Nashville, Tennessee, USA. Magnetic negative selection was used to enrich CD4+ T cells, after which naive cells were positively selected on CD45RA and the negative fraction became the memory subset. After blood collection by leukapheresis, PBMCs were isolated using Ficoll-Histopaque density gradient centrifugation and then cryopreserved in the vapor phase of liquid nitrogen. Analytical flow cytometry was used to check the purity and quantity of every magnetically sorted T cell population. Genomic DNA was isolated from every sorted fraction and measured by UV absorbance on a Nanodrop 2000c. Paper-wide results and their limitations: Because the study included only a small number of donors, the genetic and exposure-history diversity represented was limited. Only blood was sampled, and tissue TCR repertoires likely differ from those in blood. Compared with non-shared clonotypes, clonotypes shared by all four sorted-subset donors had higher generation probabilities. Incomplete sequencing was indicated by rarefaction of sorted-subset datasets, despite the large sequencing depth. Based on pairwise subsampling, the degree of clonotype sharing among donors was expected to be affected by sequencing depth. Across four donors, around 5.4% of naive CD4, approximately 3.6% of naive CD8, under 2.5% of memory CD4, and approximately 0.4% of memory CD8 clonotypes were shared. Naive subsets generally had larger estimated clonotype richness than memory subsets did.

On this clone itself: Its target antigen remains unknown. Base qualities were left out, and no much larger clone turns up one base away.

The receptor comes from a woman aged 30 to 39 in good health. Sequencing input: naive CD4+ T cells sorted from blood. The sample's cell subset or site label, decoded: CD45RA+ positively selected.

The base sequence is TGTGCCAGCAGGGCAACTGACAGGGTCTACGAGCAGTACTTC. This sequence encodes CASRATDRVYEQYF. The rearrangement combines TRBV28 with TRBJ2-7; a stretch of 7 junction bases matches TRBD1. V is trimmed back by 6 bases and J by 3 bases, and the junction contains 8 bases that no gene match accounts for. Its CDR3 holds 14 amino acids, cysteine through phenylalanine. The kept DNA is CDR3 alone, 42 bases in frame from the first base. From a lookup of the germline V gene, CDR1 and CDR2 are MDHEN and SYDVKM.